The clone carrying this T cell receptor (beta chain) was detected once. As yet, its antigen is unknown. The germline V gene encodes CDR1 SGHTA and CDR2 FQGNSA. V was cut by 3 bases and J by 3 bases, with 9 bases left in between. This CDR3 contains 14 residues. This sample was taken from a study of T cell responses to AZD1222 COVID-19 vaccine. Study results and caveats: With two AZD1222 doses given, Spike-specific TCR breadth and depth both rose. It should be noted that donors were predominantly white British and more often female, and clonal diversity was possibly underestimated.

Measured with immunoSEQ multiplex PCR; TCRdb has only the in-frame clones, and not every one. The data contain 130,000 to 150,000 clones, 82% of them singletons. The chain links TRBV7-2 to TRBJ1-5, with D tentatively TRBD1 (5 bases). Sample: peripheral blood, taken on day 0 of MenACWY control vaccination. The TCR was taken from an adult in good health. The CDR3 region is CASSFSRDNQPQHF. In DNA, the CDR3 is TGTGCCAGCAGCTTTTCCAGGGACAATCAGCCCCAGCATTTT.